This T cell receptor beta chain was sequenced for a study of control samples from healthy donors and cancer patients. The CDR3 is 15 amino acids. Trimming took 3 bases from V and 2 from J; bases not matched to a gene: 8. Germline-derived CDR1 and CDR2 are DFQATT and SNEGSKA (reference sequence). Here immunoSEQ multiplex PCR was the method, and the copy in TCRdb shows in-frame clones only, minus some. The sample includes 100,000 to 120,000 clones, approximately 87% of them seen just once. This receptor was identified in a woman aged 60 to 75 with lung cancer. Sequences were obtained from PBMCs. The J gene is TRBJ2-5, the V gene TRBV20-1; TRBD2 matches at 8 bases. CDR3 DNA: TGCAGTGCTAGTGGGTCCGGCGGGGGGCAAGAGACCCAGTACTTC. Its translation: CSASGSGGGQETQYF.